This T cell receptor (beta chain) was observed in a study of cytomegalovirus exposure and HLA in healthy donors. Study at large: Sequencing of about 179 million T cells in an earlier analysis found 90 million to 120 million unique TCR beta sequences. Whole-study results and caveats: Among CMV-associated TCR beta chains, most appeared HLA-restricted in a later analysis. According to the study, 160 or so TCR beta chains were cytomegalovirus-associated.

Amplification used 60 Vbeta primers and 13 Jbeta primers. Assay used: immunoSEQ multiplex PCR; TCRdb lists only in-frame clones, some missing. The table records some 160,000 clones, approximately 83% of them present only once. With 5 bases clipped from V and 2 bases from J, the junction kept 8 bases outside the gene matches. Germline V lookup: CDR1 SNHLY, CDR2 FYNNEI. The CDR3 covers 16 residues. Comment on this clone: Its specificity is unknown.

This TCR was recovered from a woman under 30 in good health and CMV-seronegative. The chain recombines TRBV2 with TRBJ1-5; the match to TRBD1 covers 8 bases. Material for sequencing was PBMCs. In DNA, the CDR3 is TGTGCCAGCAGTCCCAGGACAGGGAGTGGCAATCAGCCCCAGCATTTT. Protein sequence: CASSPRTGSGNQPQHF.